Following are 7 T cell receptor beta chains from one sample sequenced in a study of blood T cell repertoires in COVID-19. The method was immunoSEQ multiplex PCR; TCRdb's version includes in-frame clones alone and lacks a portion of them. This repertoire shows about 190,000 clones, approximately 86% found once; its top ten account for roughly 2%. The specimen sequenced was peripheral blood. These receptors were collected from an older man with active or convalescent COVID-19.

V and J are TRBV6-5 and TRBJ1-2; D is undetermined. Trimming stripped 2 bases from V and 6 bases from J, with 10 bases between. Germline V CDR1 and CDR2: MNHEY, SVGAGI. This CDR3 has 13 residues. CDR3 in amino acids: CASSYERWHGYTF. CDR3 coding DNA: TGTGCCAGCAGTTACGAAAGATGGCATGGCTACACCTTC.

The V gene is TRBV5-1, the J gene TRBJ1-6; possibly TRBD1 for D (6 bases). Looked up from germline, CDR1 is SGHRS and CDR2 is YFSETQ. The CDR3 spans 18 residues. V lost 4 bases and J 4 bases, leaving 21 bases between the germline ends. CDR3 in amino acids: CASSSFPTQGRYNSPLHF. The CDR3 DNA is TGCGCCAGCAGCAGCTTTCCAACACAGGGCCGATATAATTCACCCCTCCACTTT. The whole variable domain, filled in from reference TRBV5-1 and TRBJ1-6, reads KAGVTQTPRYLIKTRGQQVTLSCSPISGHRSVSWYQQTPGQGLQFLFEYFSETQRNKGNFPGRFSGRQFSNSRSEMNVSTLELGDSALYLCASSSFPTQGRYNSPLHFGNGTRLTVT.

V gene TRBV19 combines with J gene TRBJ2-2; D is unclear. The V gene lost 3 bases and the J gene lost 8 bases, with 7 bases spanning the gap. Germline CDR1 and CDR2: LNHDA and SQIVND (reference sequence). The CDR3 is 12 amino acids. This CDR3 is CASSIIRGELFF. In DNA form, the CDR3 reads TGTGCCAGTAGTATTATTCGTGGGGAGCTGTTTTTT.

The V call is TRBV6-1, the J call TRBJ2-3; 8 positions agree with TRBD2. Germline V gene sequence: CDR1 MNHNS, CDR2 SASEGT. After removal of 3 bases from V and 3 bases from J, the junction contained 5 bases not matched to a gene. The CDR3 covers 15 residues. CDR3 bases: TGTGCCAGCAGTGAGGTCGGGGGGGGGACAGATACGCAGTATTTT. Translation: CASSEVGGGTDTQYF.

CDR3 loop: CASSTGVAGGNIQYF. Here the CDR3 DNA reads TGTGCCAGCAGTACCGGGGTAGCGGGGGGAAACATTCAGTACTTC. This chain connects TRBV6-6 to TRBJ2-4; 10 bases match TRBD2. CDR1 MNHNY and CDR2 SVGAGI come from the germline V gene (reference sequence). J gave up 6 bases and V 5 bases, and 7 bases lay outside the gene matches. CDR3 size: 15 residues.

This sequence joins TRBV6-2 or TRBV6-3 and TRBJ1-5; 7 positions agree with TRBD1. This CDR3 is 15 amino acids long. The germline gives CDR1 MNHEY, CDR2 SVGEGT. Unmatched junction bases numbered 7, after V lost 5 bases and J lost 3 bases. The CDR3 sequence is CASSPGTAINQPQHF. The CDR3 bases are TGTGCCAGCAGTCCCGGGACAGCTATCAATCAGCCCCAGCATTTT.

Only one count was recorded for this clone. The chain has TRBV10-3 and TRBJ2-3; TRBD1 agrees at 9 bases. The CDR3 is made up of 15 amino acids. Trimming cost V 5 bases and J 3 bases; bases outside gene matches: 6. Germline V lookup: CDR1 ENHRY, CDR2 SYGVKD. This chain's CDR3 is CAISLTGGETDTQYF. CDR3 sequence (DNA): TGTGCCATCAGTTTGACAGGGGGGGAGACAGATACGCAGTATTTT.